A single sample gave rise to the 20 T cell receptor beta chains below, sequenced in a study of vaccination effects on CD4 cells after COVID-19. CD4+ T cell isolation took place after nine to eleven days of culture. These receptors' antigens are unknown. This table comes from immunoSEQ multiplex PCR, and its TCRdb copy is limited to in-frame clones, with some not included. The sample shows around 50,000 clones, around 67% of them seen only once. The sample in question was CD4+ T cells from PBMCs cultured without peptide, obtained before COVID-19 vaccination. These receptors were collected from a human donor who received a COVID-19 vaccine.

The rearrangement uses TRBV12-3 or TRBV12-4 and TRBJ1-3; D is unresolved. CDR3 length equals 13 residues. V was cut by 6 bases and J by 0 bases, with 6 bases left in between. The CDR3 is CASRGSSGNTIYF. The CDR3 coding sequence is TGTGCCAGCAGGGGGAGCTCTGGAAACACCATATATTTT.

This clone occurred a few times. The chain recombines TRBV27 with TRBJ1-2, with 8 bases lining up with TRBD1. Germline assignment: CDR1 MNHEY and CDR2 SMNVEV (reference sequence). The CDR3 has 14 amino acids. Losses at the gene ends were 5 bases for V and 4 bases for J; bases not matched to a gene: 6. The CDR3 DNA follows: TGTGCCAGCAGTACCCGACAGGGGCGCTATGGCTACACCTTC. Residues: CASSTRQGRYGYTF.

This clone was seen a few times. The chain uses TRBV12-5 and TRBJ1-5; D uncertain. Germline V lookup: CDR1 LGHNT, CDR2 FRNRAP. Trimming removed 5 bases at V and 5 bases at J, with 10 bases between. The CDR3 loop spans 13 amino acids. The CDR3 coding sequence is TGTGCTAGTGGTAACCTTATGGATCAGCCCCAGCATTTT. Amino acids: CASGNLMDQPQHF.

This chain joins TRBV7-2 and TRBJ2-1, with TRBD2 matching 9 bases. Germline V gene sequence: CDR1 SGHTA, CDR2 FQGNSA. V shed 4 bases and J 4 bases; nucleotides not matched to a gene: 5. This CDR3 has 15 amino acids. CDR3 residues: CASSSTSGQYNEQFF. The CDR3 DNA follows: TGTGCCAGCAGCTCTACTAGCGGGCAGTACAATGAGCAGTTCTTC.

V gene TRBV9 combines with J gene TRBJ2-6; no reliable D call. V was pared by 4 bases and J by 1 base, with 9 bases between. This CDR3 region has 15 residues. Germline assignment: CDR1 SGDLS and CDR2 YYNGEE. The CDR3 sequence is CASSIDSSGANVLTF. For the CDR3, the DNA is TGTGCCAGCAGCATTGACTCTTCTGGGGCCAACGTCCTGACTTTC.

This rearrangement joins TRBV4-2 to TRBJ1-1; no definite D call. Germline lookup yields CDR1 LGHNA and CDR2 YNFKEQ. The CDR3 contains 13 residues. The ends were cut back, 0 bases at V and 5 bases at J, with 7 bases in the middle. The CDR3 sequence is CASSQDARTEAFF. The CDR3 region has the DNA TGTGCCAGCAGCCAAGATGCCAGGACTGAAGCTTTCTTT.

The rearrangement joins TRBV4-2 to TRBJ2-2; D not certain. V lost 0 bases and J 0 bases, leaving 14 bases between the germline ends. Germline CDR1 LGHNA, CDR2 YNFKEQ. CDR3 length: 18 residues. CDR3 DNA sequence: TGTGCCAGCAGCCAAGAGTTACCAGGAAGTTCGAACACCGGGGAGCTGTTTTTT. Translation: CASSQELPGSSNTGELFF.

This clone was detected only a few times. The rearrangement uses TRBV5-1 and TRBJ1-1, with a possible D match to TRBD1 (5 bases). V was cut by 4 bases and J by 0 bases, with 7 bases left in between. This CDR3 is 13 amino acids long. In germline, CDR1 is SGHRS, CDR2 YFSETQ. The CDR3, as DNA: TGCGCCAGCAGCGGACACTTGAACACTGAAGCTTTCTTT. As protein: CASSGHLNTEAFF.

The table lists this clone with a few counts. V is TRBV19 and J is TRBJ2-1, with 13 bases fitting TRBD2. The junction had 3 bases not matched to a gene; V was cut back by 0 bases and J by 7 bases. The CDR3 consists of 16 residues. Per germline, CDR1 LNHDA and CDR2 SQIVND (reference sequence). CDR3 in DNA: TGTGCCAGTAGTATAGAGACTAGCGGGGGGTATAATGAGCAGTTCTTC. Translation: CASSIETSGGYNEQFF.

This rearrangement joins TRBV5-4 to TRBJ1-2; D is undetermined. V lost 5 bases to trimming and J lost 0 bases, with 5 bases between them. CDR3 length: 12 amino acids. The V gene's germline CDR1 is SGHNT and CDR2 YYREEE (reference sequence). CDR3 DNA sequence: TGTGCCAGCAGGGACGCTAACTATGGCTACACCTTC. Its translation is CASRDANYGYTF.

V and J are TRBV30 and TRBJ2-7; the D is unclear. This CDR3 is 13 amino acids long. Germline-derived CDR1 and CDR2 are GTSNPN and SVGIG (reference sequence). The V and J ends lost 2 bases and 4 bases respectively, with 12 bases between them. CDR3 in amino acids: CAWSYPQRYEQYF. The CDR3 nucleotides read TGTGCCTGGAGTTACCCCCAAAGGTACGAGCAGTACTTC.

The chain carries TRBV4-2 and TRBJ1-5, with D perhaps matching TRBD1 (5 bases). The CDR3 spans 15 residues. From germline, CDR1 is LGHNA and CDR2 YNFKEQ. V dropped 4 bases and J dropped 0 bases, with 10 bases sitting between them. The CDR3 spells CASSRRDGSNQPQHF. The CDR3 DNA reads TGTGCCAGCAGCCGACGGGACGGTAGCAATCAGCCCCAGCATTTT.

J is TRBJ1-2 and V is TRBV7-9; no definite D call. There are 12 residues in the CDR3. Trimming removed 5 bases from V and 8 bases from J, with 12 bases in between. The V gene's germline CDR1 is SEHNR and CDR2 FQNEAQ (reference sequence). The DNA for the CDR3 is TGTGCCAGCAGCCCTCAAGGGTGGGGCTACACCTTC. This codes for CASSPQGWGYTF.

The chain couples TRBV28 to TRBJ2-5; a possible D gene is TRBD2 (7 bases). Trimming removed 6 bases from V and 5 bases from J, with 10 bases in between. There are 12 residues in the CDR3. From germline, CDR1 is MDHEN and CDR2 SYDVKM. The DNA of the CDR3 is TGTGCCAGCAGAAAGGGGGGGGAGACCCAGTACTTC. Translation: CASRKGGETQYF.

A few counts support this clone. The CDR3 loop is CASMGAGGYTF. Here the CDR3 DNA reads TGTGCCAGCATGGGGGCAGGGGGCTACACCTTC. The V call is TRBV19, the J call TRBJ1-2; TRBD1 is a possible D gene (6 bases). V dropped 9 bases and J dropped 8 bases, with 13 bases sitting between them. Germline V gives CDR1 LNHDA, CDR2 SQIVND (reference sequence). The CDR3 consists of 11 residues.

The rearrangement joins TRBV19 to TRBJ2-2; no clear D. This CDR3 contains 11 residues. CDR1 is LNHDA and CDR2 is SQIVND in the germline V gene (reference sequence). The ends were cut back, 7 bases at V and 6 bases at J, with 6 bases in the middle. The CDR3 DNA sequence: TGTGCCAGTACCGTATCCGGGGAGCTGTTTTTT. It is translated as CASTVSGELFF.

This clone has only a few counts. The rearrangement joins TRBV18 to TRBJ1-1; 7 bases agree with TRBD1. The J segment lost 4 bases and the V segment lost 0 bases, leaving 8 bases of the junction unmatched. Looked up from germline, CDR1 is KGHSH and CDR2 is LQKENI. The CDR3 is made up of 16 amino acids. The DNA of the CDR3 is TGTGCCAGCTCACCACCGAACAGGGGCTCCCTCACTGAAGCTTTCTTT. Translated, it gives CASSPPNRGSLTEAFF.

The table lists this clone with a few counts. The chain couples TRBV15 to TRBJ2-7, with D uncertain. The ends were cut back, 0 bases at V and 3 bases at J, with 9 bases in the middle. Germline CDR1 is LNHNV and CDR2 is YYDKDF (reference sequence). This CDR3 has 14 amino acids. CDR3 loop: CATSRDRHLYEQYF. The CDR3 nucleotides read TGTGCCACCAGCAGAGATAGGCATCTCTACGAGCAGTACTTC.

This rearrangement joins TRBV7-2 to TRBJ2-5; 7 nucleotides match TRBD1. After removal of 5 bases from V and 5 bases from J, the junction contained 11 bases not matched to a gene. This CDR3 has 15 amino acids. Germline V gives CDR1 SGHTA, CDR2 FQGNSA. The DNA for the CDR3 is TGTGCCAGCAGCGCCCGACAGGGAACGTGGGAGACCCAGTACTTC. It yields the protein CASSARQGTWETQYF.

A word on this clone: Relative to the germline gene, one junction end is altered; a read error may explain this. The CDR3 reads CATSGDATGQYF. CDR3 DNA sequence: TGTGCCACCAGCGGAGACGCTACGGGGCAGTACTTC. The rearrangement joins TRBV15 to TRBJ2-7; unclear D gene. From germline, CDR1 is LNHNV and CDR2 YYDKDF (reference sequence). This CDR3 has 12 residues.